These 19 T cell receptor beta chains were all obtained from the same sample, sequenced in a study of T-cell memory formation after mild COVID-19. TCRdb redid the calling of the 5' RACE reads with MiXCR, one entry per CDR3 protein. Of roughly 400,000 distinct CDR3 sequences listed, about 17% are singletons. Sequencing used PBMCs or a T cell subset sorted from them (not recorded which). Receptors originate from a young man who had mild COVID-19 (a few samples of this study predate the infection). Cell type and time point are not known.

This rearrangement joins TRBV20-1 to TRBJ2-7, with TRBD2 as a possible D gene (5 bases). Germline V CDR1 and CDR2: DFQATT, SNEGSKA (reference sequence). The CDR3 has 13 amino acids. V was clipped by 1 base and J by 2 bases, with 9 bases between them. For the CDR3, the DNA is TGCAGTGCTAGAGGAGGGTTGGCCTACGAGCAGTACTTC. Its translation is CSARGGLAYEQYF.

This clonotype was observed at least ten times. The chain is built from TRBV19 and TRBJ2-2, with a weak D call TRBD1 (6 bases). This CDR3 has 13 amino acids. CDR1 and CDR2 from the germline V gene are LNHDA and SQIVND (reference sequence). Trimming removed 6 bases from V and 5 bases from J, with 10 bases in between. CDR3: CASRSGATGELFF. DNA of the CDR3: TGTGCCAGTAGGTCAGGGGCGACCGGGGAGCTGTTTTTT.

The chain recombines TRBV20-1 with TRBJ2-3; D is possibly TRBD1 or TRBD2 (6 bases each). The germline CDR1 and CDR2 sequences are DFQATT and SNEGSKA (reference sequence). The CDR3 length is 14 residues. Trimming pared 6 bases from V and 4 bases from J, leaving 17 bases between. Written as DNA, the CDR3 is TGCAGTGCCCGGGGGCAACAGCTCGCAGATACGCAGTATTTT. It specifies CSARGQQLADTQYF.

This clonotype was detected ten times or more. V gene TRBV7-2 combines with J gene TRBJ2-5; 7 bases map to TRBD2. With 3 bases clipped from V and 5 bases from J, the junction kept 9 bases outside the gene matches. CDR3 length equals 15 residues. Germline CDR1 and CDR2: SGHTA and FQGNSA. The CDR3 sequence is CASSFQRGSGETQYF. CDR3 nucleotides: TGTGCCAGCAGCTTCCAGCGGGGCAGTGGGGAGACCCAGTACTTC.

This clonotype was detected only a few times. The chain carries TRBV20-1 and TRBJ2-1; 7 bases match TRBD2. Trimming took 1 base from V and 8 from J; bases not matched to a gene: 5. CDR3 length: 13 residues. Looked up from germline, CDR1 is DFQATT and CDR2 is SNEGSKA (reference sequence). The CDR3: CSARVRGRDEQFF. CDR3 DNA: TGCAGTGCTAGAGTGCGGGGGAGGGATGAGCAGTTCTTC.

This clonotype was seen only a few times. The chain employs TRBV20-1 and TRBJ1-2; the match to TRBD1 covers 8 bases. Germline CDR1 DFQATT, CDR2 SNEGSKA (reference sequence). V trimming: 0 bases; J trimming: 4 bases; junction bases outside the gene matches: 7. CDR3 length: 15 amino acids. CDR3 sequence reads: CSARDDARGLYGYTF. In nucleotides, the CDR3 is TGCAGTGCTAGAGATGACGCCAGGGGGCTCTATGGCTACACCTTC.

This clonotype was seen a few times. V and J are TRBV6-1 and TRBJ2-7; no clear D gene. Germline loops: CDR1 MNHNS, CDR2 SASEGT. The CDR3 has 13 residues. V lost 6 bases and J 4 bases, leaving 13 bases between the germline ends. The CDR3 spells CASSPSPGYEQYV. In DNA, the CDR3 is TGTGCCAGCAGCCCCTCCCCCGGATACGAGCAGTACGTC.

The chain joins TRBV4-2 to TRBJ2-7; possibly TRBD2 for D (6 bases). The V gene's germline CDR1 is LGHNA and CDR2 YNFKEQ. The CDR3 runs to 12 residues. Trimming took off 4 bases at V and 6 bases at J, with 10 bases between the two ends. In DNA, the CDR3 is TGTGCCAGCAGCCCTGGGGGGTTCGAGCAGTACTTC. Its translation: CASSPGGFEQYF.

This chain uses TRBV5-1 with TRBJ2-3; 10 bases agree with TRBD2. CDR1 is SGHRS, CDR2 YFSETQ, per germline. J gave up 4 bases and V 2 bases, and 7 bases lay outside the gene matches. This CDR3 spans 16 amino acids. The CDR3 DNA reads as TGCGCCAGCAGCTTCCAGAGCGGGGGGGCCGCAGATACGCAGTATTTT. Amino acid sequence: CASSFQSGGAADTQYF.

This clonotype was seen only a few times. The chain carries TRBV5-6 and TRBJ2-3; 11 positions agree with TRBD2. Germline lookup yields CDR1 SGHDT and CDR2 YYEEEE. Unmatched junction bases numbered 17, after V lost 3 bases and J lost 2 bases. This CDR3 is 20 amino acids long. The CDR3 loop is CASSSPGLAGFWRFTDTQYF. The CDR3 nucleotides are TGTGCCAGCAGCTCTCCCGGACTAGCGGGTTTCTGGCGGTTCACAGATACGCAGTATTTT.

The chain has TRBV29-1 and TRBJ2-3; TRBD1 aligns across 8 bases. After removal of 2 bases from V and 3 bases from J, the junction contained 19 bases not matched to a gene. CDR3 length: 19 amino acids. The V gene's germline CDR1 is SQVTM and CDR2 ANQGSEA. The chain's CDR3 is CSVEPSIARTGSRTDTQYF. CDR3 in DNA: TGCAGCGTTGAACCGTCGATCGCCCGGACAGGGAGTCGGACAGATACGCAGTATTTT.

V and J are TRBV6-2 or TRBV6-3 and TRBJ2-1; no firm D call. This CDR3 is 15 amino acids long. Trimming pared 2 bases from V and 0 bases from J, leaving 8 bases between. The germline V gene has CDR1 MNHEY and CDR2 SVGEGT. CDR3 loop: CASSYSLSSYNEQFF. The DNA of the CDR3 is TGTGCCAGCAGTTACAGCTTGAGCTCCTACAATGAGCAGTTCTTC.

The CDR3 sequence: CSARDPGSGNTIYF. CDR3 nucleotide sequence: TGCAGTGCTAGAGATCCGGGGTCCGGAAACACCATATATTTT. This chain uses TRBV20-1 with TRBJ1-3; D gene ambiguous. The CDR3 has 14 residues. Germline-derived CDR1 and CDR2 are DFQATT and SNEGSKA (reference sequence). The germline V and J ends were trimmed by 0 bases and 4 bases, with 10 bases remaining between them.

In its sample, this clonotype was seen many times. The V call is TRBV7-2, the J call TRBJ1-5; the D gene is possibly TRBD1 (5 bases). This CDR3 comprises 13 residues. V shed 5 bases and J shed 9 bases, with 14 bases lying between them. Germline V lookup: CDR1 SGHTA, CDR2 FQGNSA. CDR3 nucleotide sequence: TGTGCCAGCAGCATAGGAGGGGTGAGGCCCCAGCATTTT. This translates into CASSIGGVRPQHF. The variable domain in full, completed from reference TRBV7-2 and TRBJ1-5, reads GAGVSQSPSNKVTEKGKDVELRCDPISGHTALYWYRQSLGQGLEFLIYFQGNSAPDKSGLPSDRFSAERTGGSVSTLTIQRTQQEDSAVYLCASSIGGVRPQHFGDGTRLSIL.

This clonotype was seen a handful of times. V and J are TRBV27 and TRBJ2-7; no definite D call. Trimming pared 6 bases from V and 4 bases from J, leaving 16 bases between. CDR3 length: 14 residues. Germline V CDR1 and CDR2: MNHEY, SMNVEV (reference sequence). The CDR3 here is CASSPSGIGYEQYF. Written as DNA, the CDR3 is TGTGCCAGCAGCCCCTCGGGTATCGGTTACGAGCAGTACTTC.

The chain recombines TRBV11-2 with TRBJ2-3; weak D call: TRBD2 (6 bases). Germline lookup yields CDR1 SGHAT and CDR2 FQNNGV. The CDR3 has 17 amino acids. Trimming took 6 bases from V and 0 from J, leaving 19 bases between them. The CDR3 region has the DNA TGTGCCAGCAGTCCCCGCGGGCTAGCGCCTAGCACAGATACGCAGTATTTT. It translates to CASSPRGLAPSTDTQYF.

The chain has TRBV29-1 and TRBJ1-1, with D perhaps TRBD1 (5 bases). V lost 4 bases and J 5 bases, leaving 20 bases between the germline ends. In germline, CDR1 is SQVTM, CDR2 ANQGSEA. This CDR3 comprises 15 residues. The CDR3 DNA reads TGCAGCGTTGTCCAAACTCCCGCAGGGAGGACTGAAGCTTTCTTT. It translates to CSVVQTPAGRTEAFF.

The rearrangement joins TRBV5-6 to TRBJ2-5; the D gene could be TRBD1 or TRBD2 (5 bases each). The germline gives CDR1 SGHDT, CDR2 YYEEEE. V was clipped by 2 bases and J by 4 bases, with 9 bases between them. The CDR3 totals 13 residues. CDR3 nucleotide sequence: TGTGCCAGCAGCTTTCTGGGGGTAGAGACCCAGTACTTC. Amino acid sequence: CASSFLGVETQYF.

This clonotype has a handful of counts. The chain is built from TRBV12-3 or TRBV12-4 and TRBJ2-7; 11 positions agree with TRBD1. J was trimmed by 0 bases and V by 8 bases; bases with no gene match: 9. The CDR3 runs to 16 residues. The CDR3 sequence: CASGDRGTRSSYEQYV. The CDR3 nucleotides read TGTGCCAGCGGGGACAGGGGGACGCGTAGCTCCTACGAGCAGTACGTC.